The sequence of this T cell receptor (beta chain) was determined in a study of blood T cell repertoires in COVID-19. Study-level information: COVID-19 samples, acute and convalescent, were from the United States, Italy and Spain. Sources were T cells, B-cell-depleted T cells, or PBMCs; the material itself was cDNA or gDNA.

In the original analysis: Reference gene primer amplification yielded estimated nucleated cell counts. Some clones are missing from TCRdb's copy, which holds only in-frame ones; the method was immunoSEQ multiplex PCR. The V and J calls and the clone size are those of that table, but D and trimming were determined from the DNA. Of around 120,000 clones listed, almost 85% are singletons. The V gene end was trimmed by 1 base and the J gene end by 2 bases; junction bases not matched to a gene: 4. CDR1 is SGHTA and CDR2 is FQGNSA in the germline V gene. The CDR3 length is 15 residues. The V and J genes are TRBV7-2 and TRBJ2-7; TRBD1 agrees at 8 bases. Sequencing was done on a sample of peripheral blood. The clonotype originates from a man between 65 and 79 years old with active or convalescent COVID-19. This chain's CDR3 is CASSLGRGLTYEQYF. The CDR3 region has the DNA TGTGCCAGCAGCTTAGGCAGGGGGCTTACCTACGAGCAGTACTTC.